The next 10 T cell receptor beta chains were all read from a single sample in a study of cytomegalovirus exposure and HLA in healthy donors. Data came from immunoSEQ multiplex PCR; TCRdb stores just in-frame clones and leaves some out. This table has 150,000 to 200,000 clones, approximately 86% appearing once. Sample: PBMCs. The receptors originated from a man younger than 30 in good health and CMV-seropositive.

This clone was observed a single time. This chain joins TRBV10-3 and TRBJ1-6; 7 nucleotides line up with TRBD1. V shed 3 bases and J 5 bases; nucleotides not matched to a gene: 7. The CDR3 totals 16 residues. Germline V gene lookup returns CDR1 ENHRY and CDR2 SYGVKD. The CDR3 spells CAISEWGQNNNSPLHF. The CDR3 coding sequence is TGTGCCATCAGTGAATGGGGACAGAACAATAATTCACCCCTCCACTTT.

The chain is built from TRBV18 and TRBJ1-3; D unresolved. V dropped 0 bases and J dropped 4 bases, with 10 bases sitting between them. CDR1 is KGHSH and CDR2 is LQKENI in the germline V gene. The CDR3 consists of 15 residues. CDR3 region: CASSPPVGLGNTIYF. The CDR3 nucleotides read TGTGCCAGCTCACCACCGGTGGGCCTGGGAAACACCATATATTTT.

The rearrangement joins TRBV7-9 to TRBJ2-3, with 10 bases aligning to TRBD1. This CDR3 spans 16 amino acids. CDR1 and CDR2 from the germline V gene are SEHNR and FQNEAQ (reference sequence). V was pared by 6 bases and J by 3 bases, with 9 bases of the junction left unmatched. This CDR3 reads CASRWPGQGSTDTQYF. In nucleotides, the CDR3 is TGTGCCAGCAGGTGGCCGGGACAGGGGTCTACAGATACGCAGTATTTT.

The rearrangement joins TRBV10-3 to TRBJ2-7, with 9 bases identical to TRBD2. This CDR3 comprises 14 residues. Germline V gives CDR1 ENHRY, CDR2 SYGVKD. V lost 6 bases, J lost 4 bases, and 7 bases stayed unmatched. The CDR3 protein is CAIRLAGEGYEQYF. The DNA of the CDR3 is TGTGCCATCAGGTTAGCGGGAGAGGGGTACGAGCAGTACTTC.

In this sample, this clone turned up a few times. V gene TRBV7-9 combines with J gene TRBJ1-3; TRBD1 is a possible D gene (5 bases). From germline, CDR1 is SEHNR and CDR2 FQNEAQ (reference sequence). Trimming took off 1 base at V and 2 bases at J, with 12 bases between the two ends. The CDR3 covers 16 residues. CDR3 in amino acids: CASSLEWGRTGNTIYF. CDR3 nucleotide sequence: TGTGCCAGCAGCTTAGAGTGGGGCAGGACTGGAAACACCATATATTTT.

CDR3 DNA: TGCGCCAGCAGCCAAGCCGTTACAGATACGCAGTATTTT. This sequence encodes CASSQAVTDTQYF. The chain links TRBV4-3 to TRBJ2-3; D is unresolved. CDR1 is LGHNA, CDR2 YSLEER, per germline. The CDR3 contains 13 residues. With 1 base removed from V and 3 bases from J, the gap between germline ends came to 5 bases.

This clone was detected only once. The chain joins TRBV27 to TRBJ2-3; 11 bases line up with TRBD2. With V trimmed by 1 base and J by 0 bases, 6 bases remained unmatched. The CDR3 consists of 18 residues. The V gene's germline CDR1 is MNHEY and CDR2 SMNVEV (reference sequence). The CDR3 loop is CASSLYLAGGHSTDTQYF. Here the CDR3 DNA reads TGTGCCAGCAGTTTATACCTAGCGGGGGGACACAGCACAGATACGCAGTATTTT.

The CDR3: CASSAGRVTDTEAFF. DNA of the CDR3: TGCGCCAGCAGCGCCGGCAGGGTTACGGACACTGAAGCTTTCTTT. V gene TRBV5-1 combines with J gene TRBJ1-1, with D tentatively TRBD1 (5 bases). The germline V and J ends were trimmed by 4 bases and 3 bases, with 16 bases remaining between them. Looked up from germline, CDR1 is SGHRS and CDR2 is YFSETQ. The CDR3 is 15 residues long. Variable domain in full (rest from reference TRBV5-1 and TRBJ1-1): KAGVTQTPRYLIKTRGQQVTLSCSPISGHRSVSWYQQTPGQGLQFLFEYFSETQRNKGNFPGRFSGRQFSNSRSEMNVSTLELGDSALYLCASSAGRVTDTEAFFGQGTRLTVV.

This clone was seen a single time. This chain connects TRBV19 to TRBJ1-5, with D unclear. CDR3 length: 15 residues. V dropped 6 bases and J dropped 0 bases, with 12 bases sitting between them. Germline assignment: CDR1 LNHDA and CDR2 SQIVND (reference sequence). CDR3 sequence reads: CASRSSGFSNQPQHF. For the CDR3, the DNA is TGTGCCAGTAGATCATCGGGATTTAGCAATCAGCCCCAGCATTTT.

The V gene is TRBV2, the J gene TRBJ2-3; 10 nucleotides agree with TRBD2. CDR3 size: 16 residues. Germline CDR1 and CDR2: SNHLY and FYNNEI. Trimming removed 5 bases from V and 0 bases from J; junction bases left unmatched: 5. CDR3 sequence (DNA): TGTGCCAGCAGTCAACTAGCGGGGCCTAGCACAGATACGCAGTATTTT. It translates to CASSQLAGPSTDTQYF. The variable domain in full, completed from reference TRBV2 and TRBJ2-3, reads EPEVTQTPSHQVTQMGQEVILRCVPISNHLYFYWYRQILGQKVEFLVSFYNNEISEKSEIFDDQFSVERPDGSNFTLKIRSTKLEDSAMYFCASSQLAGPSTDTQYFGPGTRLTVL.